This passage covers 20 T cell receptor beta chains from one sample sequenced in a study of radiation and T cells in renal cell carcinoma. The method was immunoSEQ multiplex PCR; TCRdb's version includes in-frame clones alone and lacks a portion of them. The table lists around 76,000 clones, around 80% of them singletons, with roughly 6% in the top ten. Sample time point: blood 2 weeks post-SBRT. This sample's treatment: 15 Gy SBRT to primary tumor, nephrectomy 4 weeks later. Sequencing used blood, obtained from a patient whose treatment included radiotherapy and nephrectomy. The receptors were gathered from a man aged 55 to 70 with renal cell carcinoma.

This clone was seen a few times. The chain combines TRBV28 with TRBJ2-1; 7 bases line up with TRBD1. The CDR3 length is 14 residues. V lost 5 bases and J lost 6; bases outside the gene matches: 7. Germline loops: CDR1 MDHEN, CDR2 SYDVKM. The DNA of the CDR3 is TGTGCCAGCAGTCTGGCAGGGGGTCGCAATGAGCAGTTCTTC. It codes for CASSLAGGRNEQFF.

V gene TRBV5-1 combines with J gene TRBJ2-2; no definite D call. Looked up from germline, CDR1 is SGHRS and CDR2 is YFSETQ. The CDR3 has 16 amino acids. V dropped 2 bases and J dropped 3 bases, with 14 bases sitting between them. DNA for the CDR3: TGCGCCAGCAGCTTAAGAAGAATGAACGACACCGGGGAGCTGTTTTTT. Its translation: CASSLRRMNDTGELFF.

Note on this clone: At one boundary the junction diverges from the germline segment, which might be a read error. V gene TRBV11-2 combines with J gene TRBJ2-7; D not certain. Germline V gene sequence: CDR1 SGHAT, CDR2 FQNNGV. CDR3 length equals 11 residues. CDR3 DNA sequence: TGTGCCAGCAGCTGGTCCTATGAGCAGTACTTC. Translated: CASSWSYEQYF.

The chain has TRBV27 and TRBJ2-5; 10 positions agree with TRBD1. Germline loops: CDR1 MNHEY, CDR2 SMNVEV (reference sequence). Germline trimming cut 2 bases from V and 4 bases from J; bases unmatched to any gene: 10. The CDR3 is made up of 17 amino acids. For the CDR3, the DNA is TGTGCCAGCAGTTTAAGGGGACAGGGGATTTCGGGAGAGACCCAGTACTTC. Translated, it gives CASSLRGQGISGETQYF.

The chain is built from TRBV7-2 and TRBJ2-1; D unclear. Trimming pared 1 base from V and 7 bases from J, leaving 8 bases between. The germline gives CDR1 SGHTA, CDR2 FQGNSA. This CDR3 is built from 13 residues. The CDR3 loop is CASSLVRENEQFF. Here the CDR3 DNA reads TGTGCCAGCAGCTTAGTTAGGGAAAATGAGCAGTTCTTC.

This chain uses TRBV5-6 with TRBJ2-5, with 8 positions matching TRBD1. The CDR3 extends over 15 amino acids. Germline values: CDR1 SGHDT, CDR2 YYEEEE. The J segment lost 2 bases and the V segment lost 6 bases, leaving 9 bases of the junction unmatched. CDR3 region: CASTSLDRVQETQYF. CDR3 in DNA: TGTGCCAGCACGTCCCTGGACAGGGTTCAAGAGACCCAGTACTTC.

The gene calls are TRBV11-2 and TRBJ1-4, with 12 bases that match TRBD1. The CDR3 totals 16 residues. Trimming removed 5 bases from V and 6 bases from J; junction bases left unmatched: 7. Looked up from germline, CDR1 is SGHAT and CDR2 is FQNNGV. CDR3 nucleotides: TGTGCCAGCAGCCCAGGGACAGGGGGCTGGGATGAAAAACTGTTTTTT. This encodes CASSPGTGGWDEKLFF.

The chain recombines TRBV28 with TRBJ2-7; D is unresolved. The CDR3 length is 15 residues. CDR1 is MDHEN and CDR2 is SYDVKM in the germline V gene. V was pared by 3 bases and J by 1 base, with 13 bases between. CDR3 nucleotide sequence: TGTGCCAGCAGTTTCCCGAGGTTAGAATCCTACGAGCAGTACTTC. Translating gives CASSFPRLESYEQYF.

The chain links TRBV5-5 to TRBJ1-1; 8 positions match TRBD1. V lost 1 base and J lost 5; bases outside the gene matches: 7. The germline V gene encodes CDR1 SGHKS and CDR2 YYEKEE (reference sequence). This CDR3 is 15 amino acids long. The CDR3 protein is CASSLSSTGETEAFF. CDR3 sequence (DNA): TGTGCCAGCAGCTTGAGTTCGACAGGGGAAACTGAAGCTTTCTTT.

This clone was recorded only once. The rearrangement uses TRBV19 and TRBJ2-2; D possibly corresponds to TRBD2 (6 bases). This CDR3 spans 14 amino acids. V lost 4 bases and J lost 3, with 9 bases in between. The germline CDR1 and CDR2 sequences are LNHDA and SQIVND (reference sequence). CDR3 loop: CASSSGTYTGELFF. CDR3 DNA: TGTGCCAGTAGTAGCGGGACCTACACCGGGGAGCTGTTTTTT.

In this sample, this clone is medium-sized. The chain employs TRBV19 and TRBJ2-2, with D hard to call. The CDR3 is made up of 14 amino acids. In germline, CDR1 is LNHDA, CDR2 SQIVND (reference sequence). With 8 bases removed from V and 0 bases from J, the gap between germline ends came to 10 bases. CDR3 sequence reads: CASGQDSNTGELFF. CDR3 nucleotide sequence: TGTGCCAGTGGCCAGGATTCGAACACCGGGGAGCTGTTTTTT.

CDR3 region: CASSPGLAETQYF. In nucleotides, the CDR3 is TGCGCCAGCAGCCCAGGGCTAGCGGAGACCCAGTACTTC. The rearrangement joins TRBV4-3 to TRBJ2-5, with D possibly TRBD2 on 6 matching bases. V was clipped by 4 bases and J by 5 bases, with 11 bases between them. This CDR3 comprises 13 residues. Germline V CDR1 and CDR2: LGHNA, YSLEER.

This chain connects TRBV19 to TRBJ1-5, with D unclear. This CDR3 comprises 15 residues. CDR1 and CDR2 (germline): LNHDA, SQIVND (reference sequence). Trimming removed 3 bases from V and 0 bases from J, with 9 bases in between. The CDR3 reads CASSIYTASNQPQHF. The DNA of the CDR3 is TGTGCCAGTAGTATTTACACAGCTAGCAATCAGCCCCAGCATTTT.

CDR3 in DNA: TGTGCCAGCAGCTGGACAGGGGGGACAAACTACAATGAGCAGTTCTTC. Translating it yields CASSWTGGTNYNEQFF. The chain is built from TRBV28 and TRBJ2-1; 10 nucleotides align to TRBD1. The V segment lost 6 bases and the J segment 3 bases; nucleotides outside the gene matches: 8. The CDR3 has 16 amino acids. Germline V gives CDR1 MDHEN, CDR2 SYDVKM.

The chain uses TRBV5-1 and TRBJ1-4; D gene ambiguous. V lost 5 bases and J 5 bases, leaving 10 bases between the germline ends. The CDR3 has 13 residues. Per germline, CDR1 SGHRS and CDR2 YFSETQ. The CDR3 loop is CASSSGPNEKLFF. The CDR3 bases are TGCGCCAGCAGTTCCGGACCGAATGAAAAACTGTTTTTT.

The chain links TRBV6-1 to TRBJ1-1; D is possibly TRBD1 (5 bases). The CDR3 is 17 amino acids. Germline-derived CDR1 and CDR2 are MNHNS and SASEGT. V was pared by 2 bases and J by 0 bases, with 16 bases between. Here the CDR3 DNA reads TGTGCCAGCAGTGAACGACAGCGGCCCCTTATGAACACTGAAGCTTTCTTT. Encoded protein: CASSERQRPLMNTEAFF.

At least ten counts were recorded for this clone. V is TRBV5-4 and J is TRBJ2-2, with D unresolved. Looked up from germline, CDR1 is SGHNT and CDR2 is YYREEE (reference sequence). Trimming removed 4 bases at V and 6 bases at J, with 7 bases between. The CDR3 sequence is 12 residues long. The DNA of the CDR3 is TGTGCCAGCAGCCTAGGCTCCGGGGAGCTGTTTTTT. Protein: CASSLGSGELFF. Using reference TRBV5-4 and TRBJ2-2 for the parts outside the CDR3, the full variable domain is ETGVTQSPTHLIKTRGQQVTLRCSSQSGHNTVSWYQQALGQGPQFIFQYYREEENGRGNFPPRFSGLQFPNYSSELNVNALELDDSALYLCASSLGSGELFFGEGSRLTVL.

This clone turned up a few times. This chain joins TRBV11-3 and TRBJ2-3, with 15 bases identical to TRBD2. V was clipped by 5 bases and J by 4 bases; unmatched bases: 4. The germline V gene encodes CDR1 SGHNT and CDR2 YENEEA. This CDR3 contains 16 residues. CDR3 sequence reads: CASSKGTSGRSDTQYF. The CDR3 DNA reads TGTGCCAGCAGCAAGGGGACTAGCGGGAGGTCAGATACGCAGTATTTT.

The chain joins TRBV4-3 to TRBJ2-1, with D unresolved. The CDR3 totals 22 residues. The ends were cut back, 5 bases at V and 0 bases at J, with 32 bases in the middle. Germline values: CDR1 LGHNA, CDR2 YSLEER. The CDR3, as DNA: TGCGCCAGCAGCTCTTTCCCCCCACATATAGGCTTAGGCGGCAGCTCCTACAATGAGCAGTTCTTC. Its protein is CASSSFPPHIGLGGSSYNEQFF.

The J gene is TRBJ2-1, the V gene TRBV6-6; 7 nucleotides match TRBD2. Germline V CDR1 and CDR2: MNHNY, SVGAGI (reference sequence). With V trimmed by 2 bases and J by 7 bases, 5 bases remained unmatched. CDR3 length: 14 residues. The CDR3 loop reads CASSYRDYVNEQFF. In DNA, the CDR3 is TGTGCCAGCAGTTACCGGGACTATGTTAATGAGCAGTTCTTC.